The clone carrying this T cell receptor beta chain was detected only once. These data originate in a study of CD8 T cells in Susac syndrome. The V gene's germline CDR1 is SGHNT and CDR2 YENEEA. V was shortened by 2 bases and J by 8 bases, with 15 bases between the two germline ends. The CDR3 covers 14 residues. RNA was extracted with the RNeasy kit, and a quantity of roughly 0.45 to 1 ug was reverse transcribed using random hexamers. It was immunoSEQ multiplex PCR that amplified TCR beta CDR3 across 54 Vbeta and 13 Jbeta. TCRdb called the immunoSEQ multiplex PCR reads again in MiXCR, with one record for every CDR3 protein. This table holds approximately 120,000 distinct CDR3 sequences, 96% found once.

Specimen: CD4+ T cells from PBMCs. The chain has TRBV11-3 and TRBJ1-2; D is perhaps TRBD1 (5 bases). The sequence was collected from a human donor in good health. DNA of the CDR3: TGTGCCAGCAGCTTACCCGGACACCTAGGGGGCTACACCTTC. It is translated as CASSLPGHLGGYTF.